Listed below are T cell receptor beta chains from one sample, sequenced in a study of T cell responses to AZD1222 COVID-19 vaccine. Data came from immunoSEQ multiplex PCR; TCRdb stores just in-frame clones and leaves some out. The sample lists some 60,000 clones, about three quarters occurring once. This specimen consisted of peripheral blood, obtained 28 days after the second AZD1222 dose. The origin of the receptors is an adult who received the AZD1222 COVID-19 vaccine. The CDR3 runs from the conserved cysteine through the conserved F or W. D genes are given only for firm matches. Expanded clones are given a class, and other clones once, few, many or no size at all.

J,D,V,size,CDR3,DNA
TRBJ1-4,.,TRBV6-5,.,CASSYGQNEKLFF,TGTGCCAGCAGTTACGGACAGAATGAAAAACTGTTTTTT
TRBJ1-2,.,TRBV5-6,.,CASSSVLNLDYGYTF,TGTGCCAGCAGCTCAGTATTAAATTTGGACTATGGCTACACCTTC
TRBJ2-7,TRBD1,TRBV28,.,CASTSWQGAAEQYF,TGTGCCAGCACCTCATGGCAGGGGGCGGCCGAGCAGTACTTC
TRBJ2-5,TRBD1,TRBV29-1,.,CSAGQGAWETQYF,TGCAGCGCCGGACAGGGGGCTTGGGAGACCCAGTACTTC
TRBJ1-1,.,TRBV6-5,.,CALKDPSRDTEAFF,TGTGCCCTGAAGGATCCGTCGCGGGACACTGAAGCTTTCTTT
TRBJ2-7,.,TRBV20-1,.,CSAPDSYEQYF,TGCAGTGCCCCCGACAGCTACGAGCAGTACTTC
TRBJ1-1,.,TRBV7-3,.,CASSPGGLNTEAFF,TGTGCCAGCAGCCCCGGCGGATTGAACACTGAAGCTTTCTTT
TRBJ2-2,.,TRBV5-1,.,CASSEQHTGELFF,TGCGCCAGCAGCGAGCAGCACACCGGGGAGCTGTTTTTT
TRBJ2-5,TRBD1,TRBV18,.,CASYTDGTGVKETQYF,TGTGCCAGCTACACCGACGGGACAGGGGTCAAAGAGACCCAGTACTTC
TRBJ1-4,.,TRBV4-3,.,CASSRSSNEKLFF,TGCGCCAGCAGCCGGAGCAGTAATGAAAAACTGTTTTTT
TRBJ2-1,TRBD2,TRBV7-2,.,CASSLALAGAGDEQFF,TGTGCCAGCAGCTTAGCTCTAGCGGGGGCAGGGGATGAGCAGTTCTTC
TRBJ1-2,.,TRBV12-3/TRBV12-4,once,CASSHGSYGYTF,TGTGCCAGCAGCCACGGATCCTATGGCTACACCTTC
TRBJ1-1,.,TRBV12-3/TRBV12-4,.,CASSGFSNTEAFF,TGTGCCAGCAGCGGATTCTCTAACACTGAAGCTTTCTTT
TRBJ1-3,.,TRBV9,.,CASSGTVSGNTIYF,TGTGCCAGCAGCGGGACAGTTTCTGGAAACACCATATATTTT
TRBJ1-1,.,TRBV9,once,CASSGQFTEAFF,TGTGCCAGCAGCGGACAGTTCACTGAAGCTTTCTTT
TRBJ2-7,TRBD1,TRBV5-1,.,CASSPSGDRPSF,TGCGCCAGCAGCCCGTCGGGGGACAGGCCCTCCTTC
TRBJ1-6,TRBD1,TRBV6-5,.,CASSMRQGAISPLHF,TGTGCCAGCAGTATGCGACAGGGGGCCATATCACCCCTCCACTTT
TRBJ2-5,.,TRBV21-1,.,CASTGWGRGGMETQYF,TGTGCCAGCACAGGATGGGGCAGGGGCGGGATGGAGACCCAGTACTTC
TRBJ1-5,TRBD1,TRBV19,.,CASSARSGGHQPQHF,TGTGCCAGTAGTGCCCGCTCAGGGGGCCATCAGCCCCAGCATTTT
TRBJ1-1,.,TRBV7-6,.,CASSSRAGWAFF,TGTGCCAGCAGCTCTAGGGCCGGGTGGGCTTTCTTT
TRBJ2-7,.,TRBV4-2,once,CASSKGLDNYEQYF,TGTGCCAGCAGCAAGGGACTGGATAACTACGAGCAGTACTTC
TRBJ1-6,TRBD1,TRBV5-1,.,CASRWDSSYSPLHF,TGCGCCAGCAGATGGGACAGCTCTTATTCACCCCTCCACTTT
TRBJ2-1,TRBD2,TRBV4-2,.,CASSQELAGAIEQFF,TGTGCCAGCAGCCAAGAACTAGCGGGGGCTATTGAGCAGTTCTTC
TRBJ2-7,TRBD1,TRBV7-9,.,CASSLGQGVEQYF,TGTGCCAGCAGCCTGGGACAGGGGGTCGAGCAGTACTTC
TRBJ2-2,TRBD2,TRBV12-5,.,CASGFGAIRGGSGELFF,TGTGCTAGTGGTTTCGGGGCAATCCGGGGAGGGTCCGGGGAGCTGTTTTTT
TRBJ1-5,.,TRBV20-1,.,CSASFFDNPSGGSNQPQHF,TGCAGTGCTAGTTTTTTTGATAACCCATCGGGAGGTAGCAATCAGCCCCAGCATTTT
TRBJ1-4,.,TRBV7-9,.,CASSFDSGSKLFF,TGTGCCAGCAGCTTCGATTCAGGGTCGAAACTGTTTTTT
TRBJ1-1,TRBD1,TRBV6-6,.,CASSAGTAEAFF,TGTGCCAGCAGCGCCGGGACAGCTGAAGCTTTCTTT
TRBJ1-2,.,TRBV29-1,once,CSVEHQGGYGYTF,TGCAGCGTTGAGCACCAGGGCGGCTATGGCTACACCTTC
TRBJ2-5,.,TRBV18,.,CASSPQGSQETQYF,TGTGCCAGCTCACCCCAGGGGTCACAAGAGACCCAGTACTTC
TRBJ1-2,.,TRBV27,few,CASSSTGNGYTF,TGTGCCAGCAGTTCCACAGGGAATGGCTACACCTTC
TRBJ2-1,TRBD2,TRBV7-2,.,CASSSRGGEQFF,TGTGCCAGCAGCTCCCGGGGGGGTGAGCAGTTCTTC
TRBJ1-6,.,TRBV9,.,CASSATGLDSPLHF,TGTGCCAGCAGCGCCACAGGCCTCGATTCACCCCTCCACTTT
TRBJ1-5,.,TRBV6-6,.,CASSRTDNSNQPQHF,TGTGCCAGCAGTCGGACAGATAATAGCAATCAGCCCCAGCATTTT
TRBJ2-3,TRBD2,TRBV5-1,.,CASSPGGGATTDTQYF,TGCGCCAGCAGCCCAGGCGGGGGGGCCACCACAGATACGCAGTATTTT
TRBJ2-3,.,TRBV5-1,.,CASSPGGADTDTQYF,TGCGCCAGCAGCCCTGGGGGGGCCGACACAGATACGCAGTATTTT
TRBJ1-6,TRBD1,TRBV15,.,CATSREAGGGSPLHF,TGTGCCACCAGCAGAGAAGCAGGGGGCGGTTCACCCCTCCACTTT
TRBJ2-3,TRBD2,TRBV3-1/TRBV3-2,.,CASSQWSGGFTDTQYF,TGTGCCAGCAGCCAATGGAGCGGGGGCTTCACAGATACGCAGTATTTT
TRBJ1-1,.,TRBV2,.,CASRGGGTEAFF,TGTGCCAGCAGAGGGGGGGGCACTGAAGCTTTCTTT
TRBJ1-6,.,TRBV19,.,CASSVTEFNNSPLHF,TGTGCCAGTAGTGTGACAGAATTCAATAATTCACCCCTCCACTTT
TRBJ2-7,.,TRBV7-2,.,CASSLGQPAYEQYF,TGTGCCAGCAGCTTAGGCCAACCCGCCTACGAGCAGTACTTC
TRBJ1-4,.,TRBV20-1,once,CSASRNRANEKLFF,TGCAGTGCCAGTCGAAACAGGGCGAATGAAAAACTGTTTTTT
TRBJ1-2,.,TRBV3-1/TRBV3-2,.,CASSPQVSYGYTF,TGTGCCAGCAGCCCCCAGGTTAGCTATGGCTACACCTTC
TRBJ2-5,.,TRBV6-2/TRBV6-3,.,CASSSVETQYF,TGTGCCAGCAGTTCCGTGGAGACCCAGTACTTC
TRBJ1-5,TRBD1,TRBV19,.,CATSPGQGAVGNQPQHF,TGTGCCACCTCGCCGGGACAGGGGGCGGTTGGCAATCAGCCCCAGCATTTT
TRBJ2-1,TRBD2,TRBV11-3,.,CASSSPRRGSSYNEQFF,TGTGCCAGCAGCTCCCCTAGGCGGGGGAGCTCCTACAATGAGCAGTTCTTC
TRBJ1-2,.,TRBV5-4,.,CASSFYAGDYGYTF,TGTGCCAGCAGCTTCTATGCAGGCGACTATGGCTACACCTTC
TRBJ2-7,.,TRBV15,few,CATSRDLSAGSYEQYF,TGTGCCACCAGCAGAGATTTGAGTGCCGGCTCCTACGAGCAGTACTTC
TRBJ1-3,.,TRBV6-1,.,CASSDQGITGNTIYF,TGTGCCAGCAGTGACCAAGGGATAACTGGAAACACCATATATTTT
TRBJ2-3,TRBD2,TRBV15,.,CATSRDRLSGGPSNTQYF,TGTGCCACCAGCAGAGATCGGCTGAGCGGGGGGCCGTCAAATACGCAGTATTTT
TRBJ2-7,TRBD1,TRBV19,.,CASSFGTGRGYEQYF,TGTGCCAGTAGTTTTGGGACAGGGCGGGGGTACGAGCAGTACTTC
TRBJ2-5,TRBD2,TRBV6-5,once,CASSSLSGGAVETQYF,TGTGCCAGCAGTTCCCTTAGCGGGGGGGCTGTGGAGACCCAGTACTTC
TRBJ2-7,.,TRBV18,.,CASSPVGGLFYEQYF,TGTGCCAGCTCACCCGTAGGTGGACTTTTCTACGAGCAGTACTTC
TRBJ1-6,.,TRBV28,.,CASGEYRDSPLHF,TGTGCCAGCGGCGAATACAGGGATTCACCCCTCCACTTT
TRBJ2-1,TRBD2,TRBV3-1/TRBV3-2,.,CASSQVPGGLVANEQFF,TGTGCCAGCAGCCAAGTCCCGGGGGGGCTGGTCGCCAATGAGCAGTTCTTC